The 12 T cell receptor beta chains below all came from one sample that was sequenced in a study of blood T cell repertoires in COVID-19. The table came from immunoSEQ multiplex PCR; TCRdb's copy has only in-frame clones and leaves some out. Among 250,000 to 350,000 clones, less than 85% were seen once, and the ten largest hold approximately 1.5%. Material for sequencing was peripheral blood. The receptor set was obtained from a human donor with COVID-19, enrolled during active disease. The donor label of this sample is uncertain.

This chain links TRBV5-6 with TRBJ2-1; TRBD2 matches at 7 bases. This CDR3 is 15 amino acids long. V lost 4 bases to trimming and J lost 1 base; unmatched junction nucleotides: 5. Germline assignment: CDR1 SGHDT and CDR2 YYEEEE. The CDR3 DNA reads as TGTGCCAGCAGCGGAGCGGGAAGGTCCTACAATGAGCAGTTCTTC. Protein product: CASSGAGRSYNEQFF.

A single count supports this clone. This sequence joins TRBV10-3 and TRBJ2-5, with 7 bases identical to TRBD1. CDR3 length equals 13 residues. J was trimmed by 4 bases and V by 7 bases; bases with no gene match: 6. In germline, CDR1 is ENHRY, CDR2 SYGVKD. For the CDR3, the DNA is TGTGCCATCACCCGGGACAGACGAGAGACCCAGTACTTC. Its protein is CAITRDRRETQYF.

The CDR3 sequence is CASSTELVLQFF. For the CDR3, the DNA is TGTGCCAGCAGCACGGAACTAGTTCTGCAGTTCTTC. V usage is TRBV7-8 and J usage is TRBJ2-1; weak D call: TRBD2 (5 bases). V lost 5 bases and J 12 bases, leaving 14 bases between the germline ends. The germline CDR1 and CDR2 sequences are SGHVS and FQNEAQ. The CDR3 covers 12 residues. Combining the CDR3 with reference TRBV7-8 and TRBJ2-1 gives the whole variable domain GAGVSQSPRYKVAKRGQDVALRCDPISGHVSLFWYQQALGQGPEFLTYFQNEAQLDKSGLPSDRFFAERPEGSVSTLKIQRTQQEDSAVYLCASSTELVLQFFGPGTRLTVL.

This clone was picked up a small number of times. The chain joins TRBV5-1 to TRBJ2-7; 9 nucleotides match TRBD1. V dropped 4 bases and J dropped 2; count of bases not matched to a gene: 13. The length of the CDR3 is 17 residues. Germline loops: CDR1 SGHRS, CDR2 YFSETQ. Here the CDR3 reads CASSHPGTTGGTYEQYF. The CDR3, as DNA: TGCGCCAGCAGCCACCCCGGGACGACAGGGGGAACCTACGAGCAGTACTTC. Drawing the rest from reference TRBV5-1 and TRBJ2-7, the complete variable domain is KAGVTQTPRYLIKTRGQQVTLSCSPISGHRSVSWYQQTPGQGLQFLFEYFSETQRNKGNFPGRFSGRQFSNSRSEMNVSTLELGDSALYLCASSHPGTTGGTYEQYFGPGTRLTVT.

The V and J genes are TRBV6-6 and TRBJ2-2; no clear D gene. Trimming took off 2 bases at V and 4 bases at J, with 2 bases between the two ends. The CDR3 contains 12 residues. Germline V gene data show CDR1 as MNHNY and CDR2 as SVGAGI (reference sequence). The CDR3 loop is CASSYLTGELFF. CDR3 coding DNA: TGTGCCAGCAGTTACCTCACCGGGGAGCTGTTTTTT.

The chain carries TRBV5-6 and TRBJ1-1, with D tentatively TRBD1 (6 bases). Deletions cut 0 bases from V and 8 bases from J, with 14 bases between. The CDR3 contains 14 residues. Germline CDR1 and CDR2: SGHDT and YYEEEE. The DNA for the CDR3 is TGTGCCAGCAGCTTGGCCGGGGGGGCCTGGGAAGCTTTCTTT. Its translation: CASSLAGGAWEAFF.

The gene calls are TRBV24-1 and TRBJ2-1, with 9 positions matching TRBD2. The germline V gene has CDR1 KGHDR and CDR2 SFDVKD. The CDR3 is made up of 13 amino acids. Trimming removed 2 bases from V and 10 bases from J; junction bases left unmatched: 2. The CDR3 here is CATSDSTSGEQFF. CDR3 coding DNA: TGTGCCACCAGTGATTCAACTAGCGGGGAGCAGTTCTTC.

The chain joins TRBV4-1 to TRBJ2-7, with 9 nucleotides matching TRBD1. This CDR3 region has 16 residues. Germline V gene sequence: CDR1 MGHRA, CDR2 YSYEKL. V lost 3 bases, J lost 0 bases, and 6 bases stayed unmatched. The CDR3 reads CASSHPGTGSSYEQYF. The CDR3 nucleotides read TGCGCCAGCAGCCACCCCGGGACAGGGAGCTCCTACGAGCAGTACTTC.

The rearrangement uses TRBV6-5 and TRBJ2-3, with D maybe TRBD2 (6 bases). Germline-derived CDR1 and CDR2 are MNHEY and SVGAGI. The length of the CDR3 is 15 residues. Trimming took 7 bases from V and 2 from J, leaving 16 bases between them. The CDR3 loop is CASTRSGRDTDTQYF. DNA of the CDR3: TGTGCCAGCACCCGTTCGGGGCGGGACACAGATACGCAGTATTTT.

V usage is TRBV28 and J usage is TRBJ2-6; a weak D match, TRBD1 (6 bases). The CDR3 is made up of 15 amino acids. Germline CDR1 is MDHEN and CDR2 is SYDVKM. V gave up 6 bases and J gave up 2 bases, with 11 bases separating them. CDR3 region: CASSRNRAGANVLTF. CDR3 DNA: TGTGCCAGCAGCCGCAACAGGGCTGGGGCCAACGTCCTGACTTTC.

V gene TRBV9 combines with J gene TRBJ2-2; weak D call: TRBD2 (5 bases). From germline, CDR1 is SGDLS and CDR2 YYNGEE. V was pared by 4 bases and J by 6 bases, with 19 bases between. The CDR3 is made up of 16 amino acids. The CDR3 coding sequence is TGTGCCAGCAGCCCCCGTGGAGGTGTAGACGCCGGGGAGCTGTTTTTT. Translation gives CASSPRGGVDAGELFF.

J is TRBJ2-5 and V is TRBV6-5, with 7 bases lining up with TRBD1. The germline V gene encodes CDR1 MNHEY and CDR2 SVGAGI. The CDR3 loop spans 14 amino acids. V shed 2 bases, J shed 2 bases, and the junction held 2 bases outside the gene matches. In DNA, the CDR3 is TGTGCCAGCAGTTACGGCAGGGGGCAAGAGACCCAGTACTTC. As protein: CASSYGRGQETQYF.